This T cell receptor (beta chain) was sequenced in a study of blood T cell repertoires in COVID-19. Study context: Nucleic acid was either cDNA or gDNA, and it came from T cells, B-cell-depleted T cells, or PBMCs.

Trimming cost V 5 bases and J 3 bases, with 12 bases left between them. Per the germline V gene, CDR1 is LGHNA and CDR2 is YNFKEQ. The CDR3 covers 14 residues. The repertoire was sequenced with immunoSEQ multiplex PCR; TCRdb's copy has only in-frame clones and lacks some. The sample shows 230,000 or so clones, about 90% of them seen only once. The source of this sequence is a man in his forties with active or convalescent COVID-19. The material sequenced was peripheral blood. The V call is TRBV4-2, the J call TRBJ2-3; the D gene is possibly TRBD1 (5 bases). CDR3 DNA: TGTGCCAGCAGCAAAAAGGCAGGGACAGATACGCAGTATTTT. This translates into CASSKKAGTDTQYF.